The 27 T cell receptor beta chains below were found in one sample sequenced in a study of blood T cell repertoires in COVID-19. Only in-frame clones appear in the TCRdb table, and some are missing; sequencing was by immunoSEQ multiplex PCR. The data show about 160,000 clones, about 81% seen once. Material: peripheral blood. Every receptor here comes from a human donor in a cohort sampled during active COVID-19.

V usage is TRBV28 and J usage is TRBJ1-2, with TRBD1 matching 8 bases. Trimming took 8 bases from V and 4 from J; bases not matched to a gene: 6. CDR3 length: 13 residues. The V gene's germline CDR1 is MDHEN and CDR2 SYDVKM. The CDR3 DNA reads TGTGCCAGCCACCAGGGGGCGAGCTATGGCTACACCTTC. The encoded protein is CASHQGASYGYTF.

The V and J genes are TRBV6-2 or TRBV6-3 and TRBJ2-7; 11 bases line up with TRBD1. V gave up 4 bases and J gave up 4 bases; unmatched junction bases: 6. This CDR3 has 15 residues. Germline values: CDR1 MNHEY, CDR2 SVGEGT. The CDR3 region is CASSSTGTGGYEQYF. In DNA form, the CDR3 reads TGTGCCAGCAGTTCGACCGGGACAGGGGGGTACGAGCAGTACTTC.

The chain uses TRBV6-2 or TRBV6-3 and TRBJ1-4, with D perhaps matching TRBD1 (5 bases). The CDR3 length is 13 residues. The germline V gene encodes CDR1 MNHEY and CDR2 SVGEGT. Trimming left V 5 bases short and J 8 bases short, with 12 bases between. The CDR3 spells CASSPRGGEKLFF. The CDR3 nucleotides are TGTGCCAGCAGTCCCCGGGGGGGAGAAAAACTGTTTTTT.

The chain uses TRBV11-3 and TRBJ1-1; TRBD1 is a possible D gene (5 bases). The CDR3 is made up of 13 amino acids. V lost 1 base and J 10 bases, leaving 13 bases between the germline ends. Germline CDR1 reads SGHNT; CDR2 reads YENEEA. The CDR3 region is CASSLVQGGTAFF. CDR3 nucleotide sequence: TGTGCCAGCAGCTTAGTCCAGGGAGGAACAGCTTTCTTT.

As DNA, the CDR3 is TGTGCCAGCAGTTTATCCAAGCGGGAGAGGTTTACAGATACGCAGTATTTT. Amino acid sequence: CASSLSKRERFTDTQYF. This chain joins TRBV27 and TRBJ2-3; TRBD2 aligns across 8 bases. Trimming at V came to 0 bases and at J to 3 bases, leaving 8 bases not matched to a gene. Germline loops: CDR1 MNHEY, CDR2 SMNVEV (reference sequence). This CDR3 spans 17 amino acids.

V usage is TRBV6-6 and J usage is TRBJ2-3; 14 bases match TRBD2. The V gene end was trimmed by 6 bases and the J gene end by 10 bases; junction bases not matched to a gene: 12. Germline V CDR1 and CDR2: MNHNY, SVGAGI (reference sequence). This CDR3 has 16 amino acids. CDR3 DNA: TGTGCCAGCAGCTTGGGACTAGCGGGGGCCCAGGGATCGCAGTATTTT. Amino acid sequence: CASSLGLAGAQGSQYF.

The CDR3: CASSSGGGKEQFF. The CDR3 bases are TGTGCCAGCAGCTCGGGGGGGGGCAAGGAGCAGTTCTTC. The rearrangement links TRBV7-7 to TRBJ2-1; TRBD2 aligns across 8 bases. Per germline, CDR1 SSHAT and CDR2 FNYEAQ (reference sequence). V shed 4 bases, J shed 10 bases, and the junction held 6 bases outside the gene matches. The CDR3 runs to 13 residues.

The J gene is TRBJ2-1, the V gene TRBV7-3; 7 nucleotides match TRBD2. The germline gives CDR1 SGHTA, CDR2 FQGTGA. CDR3 length equals 16 residues. V lost 5 bases, J lost 8 bases, and 15 bases stayed unmatched. The CDR3 bases are TGTGCCAGCAGCCGGCAGCGGGACGGGCTTGCTCATGAGCAGTTCTTC. Its protein is CASSRQRDGLAHEQFF.

The rearrangement joins TRBV5-4 to TRBJ2-1, with a weak D call TRBD1 (6 bases). The CDR3 runs to 15 residues. Trimming cost V 1 base and J 5 bases, with 13 bases left between them. The V gene's germline CDR1 is SGHNT and CDR2 YYREEE (reference sequence). CDR3 residues: CASSLPTGDHNEQFF. DNA for the CDR3: TGTGCCAGCAGCTTGCCGACAGGAGACCACAATGAGCAGTTCTTC.

The genes are TRBV27 and TRBJ2-6, with 9 bases that match TRBD1. Trimming cost V 6 bases and J 0 bases; bases outside gene matches: 12. Germline CDR1 reads MNHEY; CDR2 reads SMNVEV (reference sequence). The length of the CDR3 is 19 residues. CDR3 sequence: CASSIKGPGQGSGANVLTF. The CDR3 DNA sequence: TGTGCCAGCAGCATAAAGGGCCCGGGACAGGGCTCTGGGGCCAACGTCCTGACTTTC.

This chain uses TRBV7-9 with TRBJ2-5; TRBD2 agrees at 10 bases. CDR1 is SEHNR, CDR2 FQNEAQ, per germline (reference sequence). The CDR3 covers 14 residues. V shed 7 bases and J 3 bases; nucleotides not matched to a gene: 5. CDR3 nucleotides: TGTGCCAGCAAGAGCGGGGGGGCGGAAGAGACCCAGTACTTC. Translating gives CASKSGGAEETQYF.

V usage is TRBV29-1 and J usage is TRBJ2-1; 8 bases align to TRBD2. This CDR3 contains 14 residues. Germline CDR1 SQVTM, CDR2 ANQGSEA. J gave up 5 bases and V 5 bases, and 8 bases lay outside the gene matches. CDR3 sequence reads: CSVPQERGNNEQFF. The DNA of the CDR3 is TGCAGCGTTCCCCAGGAGCGGGGGAACAATGAGCAGTTCTTC.

The chain has TRBV7-2 and TRBJ2-7; 7 bases align to TRBD2. Germline V gene data show CDR1 as SGHTA and CDR2 as FQGNSA. The CDR3 spans 13 residues. V shed 3 bases, J shed 5 bases, and the junction held 4 bases outside the gene matches. The CDR3 DNA reads as TGTGCCAGCAGCTTCGGGGCGGGAGACGAGCAGTACTTC. Translation gives CASSFGAGDEQYF. The variable domain in full, with the rest retrieved from reference TRBV7-2 and TRBJ2-7, is GAGVSQSPSNKVTEKGKDVELRCDPISGHTALYWYRQSLGQGLEFLIYFQGNSAPDKSGLPSDRFSAERTGGSVSTLTIQRTQQEDSAVYLCASSFGAGDEQYFGPGTRLTVT.

The J gene is TRBJ2-7, the V gene TRBV27; D may be TRBD2 (6 bases). Germline V gene sequence: CDR1 MNHEY, CDR2 SMNVEV (reference sequence). V lost 6 bases and J lost 2, with 11 bases in between. The CDR3 contains 13 residues. Here the CDR3 reads CASSSGVPYEQYF. The CDR3 DNA reads as TGTGCCAGCAGCTCGGGGGTTCCCTACGAGCAGTACTTC.

The chain joins TRBV20-1 to TRBJ2-3; possible D gene TRBD2, 6 bases. Germline CDR1 and CDR2: DFQATT and SNEGSKA (reference sequence). The V end lost 3 bases, the J end lost 5 bases, and 12 bases lay between the germline ends. This CDR3 contains 13 residues. This chain's CDR3 is CSASRWEEDTQYF. The CDR3 nucleotides read TGCAGTGCTAGTAGGTGGGAGGAAGATACGCAGTATTTT.

CDR3 residues: CASSQQGSTDTQYF. The CDR3 bases are TGTGCCAGCAGTCAACAGGGTTCCACAGATACGCAGTATTTT. The chain links TRBV6-2 or TRBV6-3 to TRBJ2-3, with D possibly TRBD1 on 6 matching bases. The ends were cut back, 5 bases at V and 2 bases at J, with 11 bases in the middle. This CDR3 is built from 14 residues. Per the germline V gene, CDR1 is MNHEY and CDR2 is SVGEGT.

CDR3 protein: CASSGTQLYNYGYTF. Written as DNA, the CDR3 is TGTGCCAGCAGCGGGACACAACTTTACAACTATGGCTACACCTTC. The rearrangement uses TRBV6-5 and TRBJ1-2, with D maybe TRBD1 (6 bases). From germline, CDR1 is MNHEY and CDR2 SVGAGI. Trimming removed 6 bases from V and 2 bases from J, with 16 bases in between. The CDR3 extends over 15 amino acids.

V and J are TRBV7-9 and TRBJ2-5, with 9 bases fitting TRBD1. CDR3 length: 19 amino acids. J gave up 5 bases and V 2 bases, and 18 bases lay outside the gene matches. In germline, CDR1 is SEHNR, CDR2 FQNEAQ (reference sequence). This chain's CDR3 is CASSLPINRNNRGRETQYF. The CDR3 coding sequence is TGTGCCAGCAGCTTACCCATAAACAGGAATAACAGGGGGCGCGAGACCCAGTACTTC.

The V call is TRBV7-2, the J call TRBJ2-3; TRBD2 matches at 7 bases. The junction had 6 bases not matched to a gene; V was cut back by 4 bases and J by 2 bases. The CDR3 extends over 15 amino acids. Germline CDR1 and CDR2: SGHTA and FQGNSA. In DNA form, the CDR3 reads TGTGCCAGCAGCTCACTAGCGCGGGCCACAGATACGCAGTATTTT. Translated: CASSSLARATDTQYF.

This clone was seen a handful of times. The chain links TRBV7-2 to TRBJ1-5; D perhaps matches TRBD1 (6 bases). The CDR3 contains 15 residues. The V gene's germline CDR1 is SGHTA and CDR2 FQGNSA. V lost 5 bases and J 2 bases, leaving 13 bases between the germline ends. CDR3 in amino acids: CASSPSTGRNQPQHF. The CDR3 region has the DNA TGTGCCAGCAGCCCATCGACAGGCCGCAATCAGCCCCAGCATTTT.

This clone was seen a single time. The chain recombines TRBV4-3 with TRBJ1-1; no reliable D call. This CDR3 contains 12 residues. Trimming stripped 0 bases from V and 8 bases from J, with 7 bases between. The germline gives CDR1 LGHNA, CDR2 YSLEER. In DNA, the CDR3 is TGCGCCAGCAGCCAAGAGGCGGGGGAAGCTTTCTTT. It is translated as CASSQEAGEAFF.

The chain recombines TRBV2 with TRBJ2-7; perhaps TRBD1 as D (6 bases). This CDR3 is built from 13 residues. Looked up from germline, CDR1 is SNHLY and CDR2 is FYNNEI. Trimming left V 4 bases short and J 2 bases short, with 9 bases between. This chain's CDR3 is CASSAGAPYEQYF. The CDR3 DNA reads TGTGCCAGCAGTGCAGGGGCCCCCTACGAGCAGTACTTC.

The chain recombines TRBV7-3 with TRBJ2-5, with 8 positions matching TRBD2. V trimming: 1 base; J trimming: 2 bases; junction bases outside the gene matches: 6. Germline CDR1 and CDR2: SGHTA and FQGTGA. CDR3 length: 16 residues. The CDR3 region is CASSLKAGGIQETQYF. The CDR3 DNA reads TGTGCCAGCAGCTTAAAGGCGGGGGGAATACAAGAGACCCAGTACTTC.

This sequence joins TRBV24-1 and TRBJ2-2, with unresolved D. The germline CDR1 and CDR2 sequences are KGHDR and SFDVKD. CDR3 size: 13 residues. The V end was cut by 5 bases, the J end by 5 bases, with 8 bases between. CDR3: CATSGAVTGELFF. The CDR3, as DNA: TGTGCCACCAGTGGGGCAGTTACCGGGGAGCTGTTTTTT.

CDR3 residues: CASSQEKYTGQTTITSYNEQFF. The CDR3, as DNA: TGCGCCAGCAGCCAAGAAAAGTATACGGGACAGACAACAATCACCTCCTACAATGAGCAGTTCTTC. The gene calls are TRBV4-1 and TRBJ2-1; TRBD1 matches at 7 bases. The CDR3 runs 22 residues. The V segment lost 0 bases and the J segment 0 bases; nucleotides outside the gene matches: 20. Germline lookup yields CDR1 MGHRA and CDR2 YSYEKL.

V is TRBV18 and J is TRBJ2-6; 9 nucleotides align to TRBD1. CDR1 and CDR2 from the germline V gene are KGHSH and LQKENI. This CDR3 has 16 amino acids. The V gene end was trimmed by 2 bases and the J gene end by 2 bases; junction bases not matched to a gene: 1. The CDR3 sequence: CASSPTGGAGANVLTF. The DNA for the CDR3 is TGTGCCAGCTCACCAACAGGGGGCGCTGGGGCCAACGTCCTGACTTTC.

This clone has just a few counts. The rearrangement uses TRBV27 and TRBJ1-1, with 8 nucleotides matching TRBD1. J lost 5 bases, V lost 8 bases, and 4 bases had no gene match. Looked up from germline, CDR1 is MNHEY and CDR2 is SMNVEV (reference sequence). This CDR3 region has 12 residues. DNA for the CDR3: TGTGCCAGCGGGGACAGGCCAACTGAAGCTTTCTTT. Translated, it gives CASGDRPTEAFF.